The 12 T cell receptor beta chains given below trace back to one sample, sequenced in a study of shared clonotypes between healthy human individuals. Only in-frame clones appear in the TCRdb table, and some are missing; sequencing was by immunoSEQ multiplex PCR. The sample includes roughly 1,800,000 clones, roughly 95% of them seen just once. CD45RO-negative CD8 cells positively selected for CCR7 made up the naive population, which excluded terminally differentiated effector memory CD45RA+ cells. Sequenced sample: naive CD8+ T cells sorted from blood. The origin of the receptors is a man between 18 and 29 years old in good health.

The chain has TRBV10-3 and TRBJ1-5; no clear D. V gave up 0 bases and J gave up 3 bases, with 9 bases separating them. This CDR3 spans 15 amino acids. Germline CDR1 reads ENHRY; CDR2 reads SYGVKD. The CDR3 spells CAISESLGNNQPQHF. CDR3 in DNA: TGTGCCATCAGTGAGTCGTTGGGAAACAATCAGCCCCAGCATTTT.

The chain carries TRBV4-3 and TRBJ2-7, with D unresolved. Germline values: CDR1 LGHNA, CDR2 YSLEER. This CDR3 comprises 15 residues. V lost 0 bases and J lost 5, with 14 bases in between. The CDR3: CASSQDNGILNEQYF. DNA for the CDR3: TGCGCCAGCAGCCAAGATAACGGAATATTGAACGAGCAGTACTTC.

CDR3 protein: CASRRGGVGDEQYF. The CDR3 DNA follows: TGCGCCAGCCGCCGTGGAGGGGTAGGGGACGAGCAGTACTTC. V usage is TRBV10-2 and J usage is TRBJ2-7; TRBD2 is a possible D gene (6 bases). Germline CDR1 is WSHSY and CDR2 is SAAADI. Between the trimmed V and J ends, which lost 8 bases and 5 bases, there was a span of 19 bases. The CDR3 sequence is 14 residues long.

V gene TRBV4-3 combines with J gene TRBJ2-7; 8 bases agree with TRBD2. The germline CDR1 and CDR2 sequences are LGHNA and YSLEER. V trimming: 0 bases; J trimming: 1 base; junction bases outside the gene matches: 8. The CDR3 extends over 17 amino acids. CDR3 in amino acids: CASSQDPQAGESYEQYF. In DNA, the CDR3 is TGCGCCAGCAGCCAAGATCCCCAAGCGGGAGAATCCTACGAGCAGTACTTC.

CDR3 loop: CAVEEVNTGELFF. For the CDR3, the DNA is TGTGCCGTAGAGGAGGTCAACACCGGGGAGCTGTTTTTT. The chain joins TRBV30 to TRBJ2-2, with D possibly TRBD2 on 5 matching bases. CDR1 and CDR2 (germline): GTSNPN, SVGIG (reference sequence). The CDR3 extends over 13 amino acids. V was trimmed by 8 bases and J by 2 bases, leaving 12 bases between them.

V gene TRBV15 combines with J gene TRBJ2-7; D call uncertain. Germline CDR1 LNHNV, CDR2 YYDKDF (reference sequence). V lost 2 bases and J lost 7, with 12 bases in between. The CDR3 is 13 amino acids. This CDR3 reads CATSRPSNTEQYF. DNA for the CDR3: TGTGCCACCAGCAGACCTTCCAATACTGAGCAGTACTTC.

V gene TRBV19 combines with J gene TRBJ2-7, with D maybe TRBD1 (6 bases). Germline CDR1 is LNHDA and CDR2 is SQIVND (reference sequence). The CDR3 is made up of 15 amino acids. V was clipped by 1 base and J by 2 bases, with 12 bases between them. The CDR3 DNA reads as TGTGCCAGTAGTATAGGGAGACAGGATACCTACGAGCAGTACTTC. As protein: CASSIGRQDTYEQYF.

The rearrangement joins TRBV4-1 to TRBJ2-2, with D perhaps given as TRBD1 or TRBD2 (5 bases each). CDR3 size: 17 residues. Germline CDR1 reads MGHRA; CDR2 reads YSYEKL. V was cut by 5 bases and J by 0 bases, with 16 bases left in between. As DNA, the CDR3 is TGCGCCAGCAGCGGCCGGTTTGGGGGACCGAACACCGGGGAGCTGTTTTTT. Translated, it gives CASSGRFGGPNTGELFF.

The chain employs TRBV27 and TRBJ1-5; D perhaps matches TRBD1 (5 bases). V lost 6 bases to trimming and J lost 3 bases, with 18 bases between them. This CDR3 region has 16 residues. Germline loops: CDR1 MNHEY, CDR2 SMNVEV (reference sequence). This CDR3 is CASSSYGGAVNQPQHF. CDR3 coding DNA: TGTGCCAGCAGCTCATACGGGGGAGCAGTCAATCAGCCCCAGCATTTT.

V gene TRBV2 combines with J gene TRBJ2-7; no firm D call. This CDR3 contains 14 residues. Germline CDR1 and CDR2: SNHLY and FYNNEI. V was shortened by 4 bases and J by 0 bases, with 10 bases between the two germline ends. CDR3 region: CASSGYPGSYEQYF. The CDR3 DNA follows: TGTGCCAGCAGTGGATATCCGGGCTCCTACGAGCAGTACTTC.

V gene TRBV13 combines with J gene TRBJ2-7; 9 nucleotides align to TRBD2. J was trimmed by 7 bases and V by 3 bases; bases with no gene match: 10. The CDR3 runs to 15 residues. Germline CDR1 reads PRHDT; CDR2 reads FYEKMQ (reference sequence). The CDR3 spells CASSFRVAGAGEQYF. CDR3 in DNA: TGTGCCAGCAGCTTTAGGGTAGCGGGAGCGGGGGAGCAGTACTTC. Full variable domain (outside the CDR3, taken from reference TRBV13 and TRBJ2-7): AAGVIQSPRHLIKEKRETATLKCYPIPRHDTVYWYQQGPGQDPQFLISFYEKMQSDKGSIPDRFSAQQFSDYHSELNMSSLELGDSALYFCASSFRVAGAGEQYFGPGTRLTVT.

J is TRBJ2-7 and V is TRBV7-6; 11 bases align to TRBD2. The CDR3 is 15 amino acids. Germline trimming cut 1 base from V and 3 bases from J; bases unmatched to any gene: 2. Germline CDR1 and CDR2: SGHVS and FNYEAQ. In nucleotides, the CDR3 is TGTGCCAGCAGCTTAGTAACTAGCGGGAGCTACGAGCAGTACTTC. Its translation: CASSLVTSGSYEQYF. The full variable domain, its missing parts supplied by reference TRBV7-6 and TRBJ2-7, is GAGVSQSPRYKVTKRGQDVALRCDPISGHVSLYWYRQALGQGPEFLTYFNYEAQQDKSGLPNDRFSAERPEGSISTLTIQRTEQRDSAMYRCASSLVTSGSYEQYFGPGTRLTVT.